The 9 T cell receptor beta chains below all came from one sample that was sequenced in a study of beta chain features in type 1 diabetes. Regarding the study as a whole: Researchers report that Type 1 diabetes patients had moderately but significantly shorter TCRB CDR3s across all four CD4+ subsets.

These receptors have no identified antigens. Every bit of the isolated RNA underwent reverse transcription, so sequencing read expressed TCRB transcripts. Libraries were prepared by immunoSEQ multiplex PCR; TCRdb keeps only in-frame clonotypes and omits some of them. The data hold 150,000 to 200,000 clones, with roughly 65% observed a single time. The sequencing input was naive CD4+ T cells from blood. Receptors originate from a man aged 25 to 45 with type 1 diabetes.

This clone has more than one count but fewer than ten. The chain employs TRBV4-1 and TRBJ1-1; D possibly corresponds to TRBD1 (5 bases). The V gene lost 1 base and the J gene lost 0 bases, with 15 bases spanning the gap. CDR1 and CDR2 from the germline V gene are MGHRA and YSYEKL. CDR3 length: 17 residues. The CDR3 sequence: CASSQVRKGIVNTEAFF. In nucleotides, the CDR3 is TGCGCCAGCAGCCAAGTAAGGAAGGGGATCGTGAACACTGAAGCTTTCTTT.

The chain links TRBV13 to TRBJ2-3, with no clear D. The germline gives CDR1 PRHDT, CDR2 FYEKMQ (reference sequence). This CDR3 region has 16 residues. Between the trimmed V and J ends, which lost 5 bases and 1 base, there was a span of 16 bases. The CDR3 DNA is TGTGCCAGCAGCCGGCCCCCCTCTCGGGGCACAGATACGCAGTATTTT. Residues: CASSRPPSRGTDTQYF.

CDR3 nucleotides: TGTGCCAGTAGTATTGACCGGGACATCTATGGCTACACCTTC. Translating gives CASSIDRDIYGYTF. The chain has TRBV19 and TRBJ1-2; tentatively, D is TRBD1 (6 bases). The CDR3 is made up of 14 amino acids. The V gene lost 3 bases and the J gene lost 4 bases, with 12 bases spanning the gap. Germline CDR1 and CDR2: LNHDA and SQIVND (reference sequence).

The chain has TRBV25-1 and TRBJ2-7; 7 positions agree with TRBD1. Trimming removed 1 base from V and 6 bases from J; junction bases left unmatched: 6. Germline V lookup: CDR1 MGHDK, CDR2 SYGVNS. The length of the CDR3 is 14 residues. This chain's CDR3 is CASSESRGRFEQYF. CDR3 in DNA: TGTGCCAGCAGTGAATCGAGGGGGCGATTCGAGCAGTACTTC.

V is TRBV20-1 and J is TRBJ2-3; TRBD2 is a possible D gene (5 bases). The germline V gene has CDR1 DFQATT and CDR2 SNEGSKA (reference sequence). The CDR3 is 10 residues long. The chain's CDR3 is CSPGADTQYF. The CDR3 DNA reads TGCAGCCCCGGGGCAGATACGCAGTATTTT.

Points on this clone: The same CDR3 can be traced to other DNA sequences in this sample. The V gene is TRBV29-1, the J gene TRBJ2-2; D might be TRBD1 (6 bases). CDR1 and CDR2 (germline): SQVTM, ANQGSEA. CDR3 size: 13 residues. V was clipped by 3 bases and J by 2 bases, with 7 bases between them. The CDR3 region has the DNA TGCAGCGTTGACAGGGGCAACACCGGGGAGCTGTTTTTT. Translated: CSVDRGNTGELFF.

This chain uses TRBV4-3 with TRBJ1-1; D gene unclear. The length of the CDR3 is 14 residues. V lost 4 bases, J lost 0 bases, and 9 bases lay in between. Germline CDR1 reads LGHNA; CDR2 reads YSLEER. The CDR3 region is CASSLWVMNTEAFF. CDR3 coding DNA: TGCGCCAGCAGCCTGTGGGTAATGAACACTGAAGCTTTCTTT.

The rearrangement links TRBV29-1 to TRBJ1-1; TRBD1 aligns across 7 bases. With 6 bases clipped from V and 4 bases from J, the junction kept 2 bases outside the gene matches. The CDR3 consists of 11 residues. Germline loops: CDR1 SQVTM, CDR2 ANQGSEA. The CDR3 DNA follows: TGCAGCGTCGACAGGGTCACTGAAGCTTTCTTT. Its protein product is CSVDRVTEAFF.

About this clone itself: The same CDR3 can be traced to other DNA sequences in this sample. The chain carries TRBV9 and TRBJ1-1, with D perhaps TRBD1 (5 bases). The ends were cut back, 4 bases at V and 3 bases at J, with 10 bases in the middle. CDR1 is SGDLS and CDR2 is YYNGEE in the germline V gene. The CDR3 runs 13 residues. The chain's CDR3 is CASSSQGDTEAFF. In DNA form, the CDR3 reads TGTGCCAGCAGCTCCCAGGGAGACACTGAAGCTTTCTTT.